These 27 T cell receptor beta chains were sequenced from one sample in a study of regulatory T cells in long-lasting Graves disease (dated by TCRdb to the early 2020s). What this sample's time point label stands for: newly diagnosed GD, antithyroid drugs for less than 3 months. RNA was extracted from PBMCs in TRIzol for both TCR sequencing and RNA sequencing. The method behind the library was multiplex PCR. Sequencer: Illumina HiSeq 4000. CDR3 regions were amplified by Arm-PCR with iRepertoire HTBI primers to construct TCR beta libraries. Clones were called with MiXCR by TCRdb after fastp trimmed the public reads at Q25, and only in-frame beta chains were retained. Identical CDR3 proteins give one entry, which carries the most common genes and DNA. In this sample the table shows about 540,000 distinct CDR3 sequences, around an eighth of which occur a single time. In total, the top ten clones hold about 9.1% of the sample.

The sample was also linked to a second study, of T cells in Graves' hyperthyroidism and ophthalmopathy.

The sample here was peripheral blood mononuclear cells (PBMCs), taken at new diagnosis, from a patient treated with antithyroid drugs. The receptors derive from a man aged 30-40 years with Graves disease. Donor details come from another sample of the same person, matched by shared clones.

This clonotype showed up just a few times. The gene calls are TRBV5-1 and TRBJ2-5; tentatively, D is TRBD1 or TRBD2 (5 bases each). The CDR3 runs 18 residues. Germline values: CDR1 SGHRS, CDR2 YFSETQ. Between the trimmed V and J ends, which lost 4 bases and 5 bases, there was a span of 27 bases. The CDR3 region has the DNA TGCGCCAGCAGCCCTGGCAATTGGGTCGGGGACCCCCCCGAGACCCAGTACTTC. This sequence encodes CASSPGNWVGDPPETQYF.

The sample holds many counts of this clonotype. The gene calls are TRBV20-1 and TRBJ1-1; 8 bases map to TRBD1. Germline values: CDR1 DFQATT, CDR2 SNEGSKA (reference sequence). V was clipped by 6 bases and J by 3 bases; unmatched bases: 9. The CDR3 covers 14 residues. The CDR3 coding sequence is TGCAGTGCCTGGTGGGGACAGGAGGACACTGAAGCTTTCTTT. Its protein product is CSAWWGQEDTEAFF.

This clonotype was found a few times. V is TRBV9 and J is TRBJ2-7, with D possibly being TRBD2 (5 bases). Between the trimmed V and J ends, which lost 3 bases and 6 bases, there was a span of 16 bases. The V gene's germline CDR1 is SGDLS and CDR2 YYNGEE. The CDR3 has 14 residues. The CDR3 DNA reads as TGTGCCAGCAGCGGAGAGTTGAGGGCCGGCGAGCAGTACTTC. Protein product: CASSGELRAGEQYF.

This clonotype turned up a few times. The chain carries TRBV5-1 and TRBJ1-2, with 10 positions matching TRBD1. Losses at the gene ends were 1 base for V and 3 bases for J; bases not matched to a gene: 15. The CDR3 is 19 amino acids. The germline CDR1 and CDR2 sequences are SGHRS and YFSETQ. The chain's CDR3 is CASSLIVRRQGANYYGYTF. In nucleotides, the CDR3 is TGCGCCAGCAGCTTGATTGTTCGGAGACAGGGGGCAAATTACTATGGCTACACCTTC. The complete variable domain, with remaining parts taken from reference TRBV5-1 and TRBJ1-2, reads KAGVTQTPRYLIKTRGQQVTLSCSPISGHRSVSWYQQTPGQGLQFLFEYFSETQRNKGNFPGRFSGRQFSNSRSEMNVSTLELGDSALYLCASSLIVRRQGANYYGYTFGSGTRLTVV.

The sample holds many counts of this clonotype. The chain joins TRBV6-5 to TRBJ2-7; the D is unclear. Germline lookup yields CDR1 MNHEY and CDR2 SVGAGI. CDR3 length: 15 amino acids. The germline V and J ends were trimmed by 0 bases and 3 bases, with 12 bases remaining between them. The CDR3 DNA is TGTGCCAGCAGTTACTCGCCCCAACCGGACTACGAGCAGTACTTC. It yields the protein CASSYSPQPDYEQYF.

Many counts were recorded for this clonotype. As DNA, the CDR3 is TGTGCCAGCAGTGAACTCCTCTCCGGGACTATCTATGGCTACACCTTC. Its translation: CASSELLSGTIYGYTF. V and J are TRBV6-1 and TRBJ1-2; a weak D match, TRBD1 (5 bases). V lost 2 bases and J lost 4, with 17 bases in between. The CDR3 is 16 residues long. CDR1 is MNHNS, CDR2 SASEGT, per germline.

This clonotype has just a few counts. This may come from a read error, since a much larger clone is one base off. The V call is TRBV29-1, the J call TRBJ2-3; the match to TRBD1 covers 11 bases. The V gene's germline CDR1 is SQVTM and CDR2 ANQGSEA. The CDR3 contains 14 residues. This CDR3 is CSAPGTGGTDTQFF. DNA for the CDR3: TGCAGCGCCCCCGGGACAGGGGGAACAGATACGCAGTTTTTT.

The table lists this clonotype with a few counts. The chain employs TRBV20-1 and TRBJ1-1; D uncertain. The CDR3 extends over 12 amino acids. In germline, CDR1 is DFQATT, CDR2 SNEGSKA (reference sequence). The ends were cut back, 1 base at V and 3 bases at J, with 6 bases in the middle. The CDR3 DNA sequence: TGCAGTGCTAGAGGGTGGGACACTGAAGCTTTCTTT. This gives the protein CSARGWDTEAFF.

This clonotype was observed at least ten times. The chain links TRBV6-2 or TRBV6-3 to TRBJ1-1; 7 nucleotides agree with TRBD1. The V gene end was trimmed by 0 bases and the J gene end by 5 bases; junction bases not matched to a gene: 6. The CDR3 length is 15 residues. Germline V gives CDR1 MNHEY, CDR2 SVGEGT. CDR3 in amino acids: CASSYSTGFRTEAFF. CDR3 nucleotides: TGTGCCAGCAGTTACTCGACAGGGTTTAGGACTGAAGCTTTCTTT.

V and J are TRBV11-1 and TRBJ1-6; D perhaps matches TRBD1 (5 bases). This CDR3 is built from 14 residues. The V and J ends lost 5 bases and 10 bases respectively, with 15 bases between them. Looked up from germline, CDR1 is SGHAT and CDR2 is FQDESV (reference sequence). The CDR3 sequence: CASSQAAGSSPLHF. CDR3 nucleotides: TGTGCCAGCAGCCAAGCGGCAGGGAGCTCACCCCTCCACTTT.

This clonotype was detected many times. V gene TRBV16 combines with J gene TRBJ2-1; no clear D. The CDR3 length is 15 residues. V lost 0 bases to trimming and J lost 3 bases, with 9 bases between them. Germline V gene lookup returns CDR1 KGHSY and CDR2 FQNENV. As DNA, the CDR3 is TGTGCCAGCAGCCAATCTAGTCCGCTCTACAATGAGCAGTTCTTC. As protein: CASSQSSPLYNEQFF.

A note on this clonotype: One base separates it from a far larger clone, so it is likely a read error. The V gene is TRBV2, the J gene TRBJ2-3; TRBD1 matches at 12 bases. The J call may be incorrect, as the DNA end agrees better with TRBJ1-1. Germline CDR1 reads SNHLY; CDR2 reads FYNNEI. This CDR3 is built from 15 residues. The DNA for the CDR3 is TGTGCCAGCCCGGGACAGGGGGCAATTGGGACTGAAGCTTTCTTT. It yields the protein CASPGQGAIGTEAFF.

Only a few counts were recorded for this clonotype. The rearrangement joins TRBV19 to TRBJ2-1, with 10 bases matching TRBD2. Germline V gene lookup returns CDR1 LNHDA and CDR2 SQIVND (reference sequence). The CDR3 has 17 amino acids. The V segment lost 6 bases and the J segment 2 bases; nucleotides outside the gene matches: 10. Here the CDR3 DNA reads TGTGCCAGTAGACTAGCGGGAAACGTGAGAACCTACAATGAGCAGTTCTTC. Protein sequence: CASRLAGNVRTYNEQFF.

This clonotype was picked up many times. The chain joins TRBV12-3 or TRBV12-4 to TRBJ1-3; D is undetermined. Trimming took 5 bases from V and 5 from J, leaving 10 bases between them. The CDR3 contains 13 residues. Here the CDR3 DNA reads TGTGCCAGCAGTCTCTTCGACCGAAACACCATATATTTT. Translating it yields CASSLFDRNTIYF.

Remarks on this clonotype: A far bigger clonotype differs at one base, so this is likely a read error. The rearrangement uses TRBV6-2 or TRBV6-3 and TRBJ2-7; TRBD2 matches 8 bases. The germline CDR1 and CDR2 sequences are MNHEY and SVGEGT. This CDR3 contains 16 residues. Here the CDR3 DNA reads TGTGCCAGCAGGCCCACCAGCGGGAGTTTCTCCTACGAGCGGTACTTC. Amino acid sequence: CASRPTSGSFSYERYF.

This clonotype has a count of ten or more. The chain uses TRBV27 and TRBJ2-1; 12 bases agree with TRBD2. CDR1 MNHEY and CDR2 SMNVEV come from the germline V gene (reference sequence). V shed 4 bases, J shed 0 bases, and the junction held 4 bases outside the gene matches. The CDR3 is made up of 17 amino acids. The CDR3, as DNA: TGTGCCAGCAGTTCCAGGACTAGCGGGATCTCCTACAATGAGCAGTTCTTC. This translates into CASSSRTSGISYNEQFF.

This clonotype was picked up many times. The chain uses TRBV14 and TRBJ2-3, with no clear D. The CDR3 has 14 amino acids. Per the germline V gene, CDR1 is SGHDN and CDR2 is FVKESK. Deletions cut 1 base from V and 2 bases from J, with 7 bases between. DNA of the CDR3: TGTGCCAGCAGCCAAGCGGCGGACACAGATACGCAGTATTTT. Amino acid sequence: CASSQAADTDTQYF.

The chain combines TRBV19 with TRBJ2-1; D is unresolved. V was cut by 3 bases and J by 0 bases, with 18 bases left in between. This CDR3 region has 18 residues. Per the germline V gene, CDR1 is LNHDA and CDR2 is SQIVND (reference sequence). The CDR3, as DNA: TGTGCCAGTAGTATCCCACGCTGGCGTGGTAGCTCCTACAATGAGCAGTTCTTC. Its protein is CASSIPRWRGSSYNEQFF.

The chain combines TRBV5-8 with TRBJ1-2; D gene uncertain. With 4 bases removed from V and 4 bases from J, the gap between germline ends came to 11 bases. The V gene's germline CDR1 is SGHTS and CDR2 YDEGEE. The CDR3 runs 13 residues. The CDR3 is CASSLRVPYGYTF. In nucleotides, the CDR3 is TGTGCCAGCAGCCTAAGGGTTCCCTATGGCTACACCTTC. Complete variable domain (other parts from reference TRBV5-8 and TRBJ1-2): EAGVTQSPTHLIKTRGQQATLRCSPISGHTSVYWYQQALGLGLQFLLWYDEGEERNRGNFPPRFSGRQFPNYSSELNVNALELEDSALYLCASSLRVPYGYTFGSGTRLTVV.

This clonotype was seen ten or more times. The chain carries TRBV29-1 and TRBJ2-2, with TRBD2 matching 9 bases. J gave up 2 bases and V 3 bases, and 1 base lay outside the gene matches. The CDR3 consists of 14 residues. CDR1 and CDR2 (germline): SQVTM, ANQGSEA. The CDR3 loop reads CSVEREGNTGELFF. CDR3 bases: TGCAGCGTTGAGCGGGAGGGTAACACCGGGGAGCTGTTTTTT.

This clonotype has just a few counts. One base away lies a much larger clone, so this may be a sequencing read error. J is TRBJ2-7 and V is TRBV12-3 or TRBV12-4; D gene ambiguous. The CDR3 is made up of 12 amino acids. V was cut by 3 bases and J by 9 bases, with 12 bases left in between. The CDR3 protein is CASSFQVPGQYF. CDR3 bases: TGTGCCAGCAGTTTTCAGGTTCCCGGGCAGTACTTC.

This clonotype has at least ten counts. CDR3 in amino acids: CASTPPAGEQYF. The CDR3 region has the DNA TGTGCCAGCACCCCCCCCGCGGGCGAGCAGTACTTC. This chain joins TRBV7-2 and TRBJ2-7; D perhaps matches TRBD2 (5 bases). Germline CDR1 SGHTA, CDR2 FQGNSA. The CDR3 is 12 residues long. V gave up 7 bases and J gave up 6 bases, with 13 bases separating them.

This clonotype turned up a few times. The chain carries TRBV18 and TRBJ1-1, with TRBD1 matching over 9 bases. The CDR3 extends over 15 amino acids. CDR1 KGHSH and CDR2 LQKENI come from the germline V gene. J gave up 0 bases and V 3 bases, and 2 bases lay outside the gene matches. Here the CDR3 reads CASSPRTGVNTEAFF. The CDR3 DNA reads TGTGCCAGCTCACCCCGGACAGGGGTGAACACTGAAGCTTTCTTT.

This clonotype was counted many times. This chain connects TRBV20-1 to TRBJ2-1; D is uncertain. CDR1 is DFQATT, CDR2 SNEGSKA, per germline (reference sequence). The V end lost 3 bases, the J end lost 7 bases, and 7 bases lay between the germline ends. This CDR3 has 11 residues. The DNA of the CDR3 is TGCAGTGCTAGGGCCGGGAATGAGCAGTTCTTC. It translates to CSARAGNEQFF.

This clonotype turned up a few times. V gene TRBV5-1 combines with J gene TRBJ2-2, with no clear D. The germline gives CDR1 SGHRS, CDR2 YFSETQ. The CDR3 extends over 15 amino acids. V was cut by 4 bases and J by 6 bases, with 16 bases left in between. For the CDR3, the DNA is TGCGCCAGCAGCGCCTTCTTAGGAGACGCCGGGGAGCTGTTTTTT. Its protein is CASSAFLGDAGELFF.

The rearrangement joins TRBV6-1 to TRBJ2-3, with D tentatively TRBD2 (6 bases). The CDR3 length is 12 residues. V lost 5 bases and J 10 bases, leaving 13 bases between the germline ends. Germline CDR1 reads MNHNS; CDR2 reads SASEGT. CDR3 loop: CASSTRTNPQYF. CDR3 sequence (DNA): TGTGCCAGCAGTACCCGGACTAACCCGCAGTATTTT.

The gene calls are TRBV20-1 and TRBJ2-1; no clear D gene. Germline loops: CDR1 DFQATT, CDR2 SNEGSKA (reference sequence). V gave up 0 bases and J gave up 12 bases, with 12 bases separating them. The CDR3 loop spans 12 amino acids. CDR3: CSARDDSPGQFF. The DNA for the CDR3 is TGCAGTGCTAGAGACGACTCGCCAGGGCAGTTCTTC.